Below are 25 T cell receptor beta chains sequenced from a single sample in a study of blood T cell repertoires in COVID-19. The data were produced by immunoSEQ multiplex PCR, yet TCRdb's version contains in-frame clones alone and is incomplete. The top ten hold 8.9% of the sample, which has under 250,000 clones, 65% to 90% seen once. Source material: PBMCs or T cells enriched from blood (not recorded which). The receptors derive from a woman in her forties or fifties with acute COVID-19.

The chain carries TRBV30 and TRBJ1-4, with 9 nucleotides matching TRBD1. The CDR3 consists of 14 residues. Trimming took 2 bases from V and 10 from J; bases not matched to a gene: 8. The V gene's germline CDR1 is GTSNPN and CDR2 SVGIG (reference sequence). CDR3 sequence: CAWSPGQGFGKLFF. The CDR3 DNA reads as TGTGCCTGGAGTCCGGGACAGGGTTTTGGAAAACTGTTTTTT. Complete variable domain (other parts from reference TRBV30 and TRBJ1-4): SQTIHQWPATLVQPVGSPLSLECTVEGTSNPNLYWYRQAAGRGLQLLFYSVGIGQISSEVPQNLSASRPQDRQFILSSKKLLLSDSGFYLCAWSPGQGFGKLFFGSGTQLSVL.

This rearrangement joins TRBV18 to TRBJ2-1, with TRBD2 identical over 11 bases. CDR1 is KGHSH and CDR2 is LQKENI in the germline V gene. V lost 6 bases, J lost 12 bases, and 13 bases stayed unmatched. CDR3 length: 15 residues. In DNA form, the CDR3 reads TGTGCCAGCTCCCAGGAGGTTAGCGGGGGGGCCTGGCAGTTCTTC. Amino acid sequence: CASSQEVSGGAWQFF.

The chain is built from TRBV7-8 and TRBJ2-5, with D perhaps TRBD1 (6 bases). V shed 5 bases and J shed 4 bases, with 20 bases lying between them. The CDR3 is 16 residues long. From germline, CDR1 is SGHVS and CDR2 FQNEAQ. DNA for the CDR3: TGTGCCAGCAGCAAAGTACAGGGTTCACGAAGAGAGACCCAGTACTTC. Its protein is CASSKVQGSRRETQYF. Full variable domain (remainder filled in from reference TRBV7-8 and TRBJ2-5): GAGVSQSPRYKVAKRGQDVALRCDPISGHVSLFWYQQALGQGPEFLTYFQNEAQLDKSGLPSDRFFAERPEGSVSTLKIQRTQQEDSAVYLCASSKVQGSRRETQYFGPGTRLLVL.

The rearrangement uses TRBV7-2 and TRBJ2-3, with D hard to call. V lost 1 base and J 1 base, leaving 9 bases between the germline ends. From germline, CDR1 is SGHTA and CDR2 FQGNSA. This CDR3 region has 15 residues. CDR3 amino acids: CASSLELSGTDTQYF. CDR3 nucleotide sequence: TGTGCCAGCAGCTTAGAGTTGAGCGGCACAGATACGCAGTATTTT.

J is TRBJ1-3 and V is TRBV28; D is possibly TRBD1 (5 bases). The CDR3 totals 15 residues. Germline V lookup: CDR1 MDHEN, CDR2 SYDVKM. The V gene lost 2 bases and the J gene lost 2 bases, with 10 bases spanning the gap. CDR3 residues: CASSLADTPGNTIYF. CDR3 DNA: TGTGCCAGCAGTTTAGCGGACACCCCTGGAAACACCATATATTTT.

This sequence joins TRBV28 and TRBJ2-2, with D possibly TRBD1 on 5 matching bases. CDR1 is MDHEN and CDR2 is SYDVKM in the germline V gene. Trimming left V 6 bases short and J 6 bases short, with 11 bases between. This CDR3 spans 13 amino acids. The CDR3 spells CASRIRVPGELFF. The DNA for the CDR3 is TGTGCCAGCAGGATCAGGGTTCCCGGGGAGCTGTTTTTT.

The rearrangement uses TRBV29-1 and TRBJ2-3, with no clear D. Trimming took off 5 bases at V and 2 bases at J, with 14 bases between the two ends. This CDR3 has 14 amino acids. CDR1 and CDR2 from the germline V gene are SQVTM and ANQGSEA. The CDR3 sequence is CSVQWFPPTDTQYF. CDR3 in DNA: TGCAGCGTTCAGTGGTTTCCCCCCACAGATACGCAGTATTTT.

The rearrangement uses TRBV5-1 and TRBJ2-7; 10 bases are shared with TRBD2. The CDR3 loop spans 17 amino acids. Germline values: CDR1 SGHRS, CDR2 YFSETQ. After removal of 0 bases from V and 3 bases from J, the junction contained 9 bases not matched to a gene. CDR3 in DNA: TGCGCCAGCAGCTTGGAGGTTTCGGCTAGCGGGGGCTACGAGCAGTACTTC. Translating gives CASSLEVSASGGYEQYF. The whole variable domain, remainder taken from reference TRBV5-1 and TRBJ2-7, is KAGVTQTPRYLIKTRGQQVTLSCSPISGHRSVSWYQQTPGQGLQFLFEYFSETQRNKGNFPGRFSGRQFSNSRSEMNVSTLELGDSALYLCASSLEVSASGGYEQYFGPGTRLTVT.

The chain's CDR3 is CASSSMTGAREQYF. The CDR3 nucleotides read TGTGCCAGCAGCTCAATGACAGGGGCTCGGGAGCAGTACTTC. The chain links TRBV7-2 to TRBJ2-7; TRBD1 matches at 8 bases. CDR1 and CDR2 (germline): SGHTA, FQGNSA. The CDR3 is 14 amino acids. The V segment lost 4 bases and the J segment 7 bases; nucleotides outside the gene matches: 9.

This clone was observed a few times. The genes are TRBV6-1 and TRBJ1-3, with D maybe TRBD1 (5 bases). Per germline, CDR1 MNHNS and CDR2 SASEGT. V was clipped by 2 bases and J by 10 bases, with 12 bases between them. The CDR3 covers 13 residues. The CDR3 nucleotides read TGTGCCAGCAGTGAAACGGGACGGGGGACCATATATTTT. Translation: CASSETGRGTIYF.

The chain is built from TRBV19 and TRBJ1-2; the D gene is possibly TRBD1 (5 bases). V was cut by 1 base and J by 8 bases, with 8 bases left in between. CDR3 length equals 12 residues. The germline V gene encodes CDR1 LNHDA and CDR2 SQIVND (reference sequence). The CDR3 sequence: CASSIGTQGYTF. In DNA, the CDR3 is TGTGCCAGTAGTATAGGGACACAGGGCTACACCTTC.

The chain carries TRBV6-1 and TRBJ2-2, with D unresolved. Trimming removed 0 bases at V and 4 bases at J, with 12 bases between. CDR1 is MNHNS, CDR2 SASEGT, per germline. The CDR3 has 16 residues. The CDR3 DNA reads TGTGCCAGCAGTGAAGCTTTAACTTTAACCACCGGGGAGCTGTTTTTT. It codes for CASSEALTLTTGELFF.

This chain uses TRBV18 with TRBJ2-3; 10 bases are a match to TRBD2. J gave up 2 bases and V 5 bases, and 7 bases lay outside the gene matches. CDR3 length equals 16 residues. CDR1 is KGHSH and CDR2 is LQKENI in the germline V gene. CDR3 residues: CASSATSGMHTDTQYF. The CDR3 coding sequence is TGTGCCAGCTCAGCAACTAGCGGGATGCACACAGATACGCAGTATTTT.

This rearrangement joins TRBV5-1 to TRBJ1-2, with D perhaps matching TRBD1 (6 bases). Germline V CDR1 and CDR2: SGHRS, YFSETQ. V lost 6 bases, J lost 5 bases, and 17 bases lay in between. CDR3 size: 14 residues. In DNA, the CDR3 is TGCGCCAGCAATCAGGGGACGTCGGGTTATGGCTACACCTTC. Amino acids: CASNQGTSGYGYTF. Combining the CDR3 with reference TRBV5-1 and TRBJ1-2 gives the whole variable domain KAGVTQTPRYLIKTRGQQVTLSCSPISGHRSVSWYQQTPGQGLQFLFEYFSETQRNKGNFPGRFSGRQFSNSRSEMNVSTLELGDSALYLCASNQGTSGYGYTFGSGTRLTVV.

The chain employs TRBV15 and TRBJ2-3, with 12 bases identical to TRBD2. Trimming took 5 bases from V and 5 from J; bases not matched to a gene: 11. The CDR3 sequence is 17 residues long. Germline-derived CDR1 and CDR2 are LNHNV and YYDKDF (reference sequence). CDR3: CATSERRTSGKLDTQYF. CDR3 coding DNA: TGTGCCACCAGCGAACGGAGGACTAGCGGGAAACTAGATACGCAGTATTTT.

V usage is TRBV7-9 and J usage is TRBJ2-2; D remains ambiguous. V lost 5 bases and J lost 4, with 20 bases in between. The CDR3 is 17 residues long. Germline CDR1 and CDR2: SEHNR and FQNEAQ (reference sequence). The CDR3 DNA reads TGTGCCAGCAGCCCCCCGACCGGTGAAGAGCGCACCGGGGAGCTGTTTTTT. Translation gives CASSPPTGEERTGELFF.

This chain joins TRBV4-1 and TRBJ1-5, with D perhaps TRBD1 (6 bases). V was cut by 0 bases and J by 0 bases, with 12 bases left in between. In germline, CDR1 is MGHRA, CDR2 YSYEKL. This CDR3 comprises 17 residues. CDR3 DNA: TGCGCCAGCAGCCAAGAGCGGCAGGGGTATAGCAATCAGCCCCAGCATTTT. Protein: CASSQERQGYSNQPQHF.

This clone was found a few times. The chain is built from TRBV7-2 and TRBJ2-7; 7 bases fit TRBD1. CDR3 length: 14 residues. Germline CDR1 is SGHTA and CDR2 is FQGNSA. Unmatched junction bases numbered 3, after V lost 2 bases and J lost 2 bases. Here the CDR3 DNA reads TGTGCCAGCAGCTTATACAGGGGCACCTACGAGCAGTACTTC. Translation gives CASSLYRGTYEQYF.

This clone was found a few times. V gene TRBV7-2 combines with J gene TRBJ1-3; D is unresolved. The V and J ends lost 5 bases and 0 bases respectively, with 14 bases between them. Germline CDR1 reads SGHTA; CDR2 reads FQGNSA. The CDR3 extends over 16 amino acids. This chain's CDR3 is CASSPRVLTSGNTIYF. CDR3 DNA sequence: TGTGCCAGCAGCCCCCGGGTCCTGACCTCTGGAAACACCATATATTTT.

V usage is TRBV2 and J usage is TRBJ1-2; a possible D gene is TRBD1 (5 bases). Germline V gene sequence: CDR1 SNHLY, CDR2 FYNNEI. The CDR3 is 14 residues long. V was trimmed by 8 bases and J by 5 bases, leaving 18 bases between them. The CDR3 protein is CASVQGHNTYGYTF. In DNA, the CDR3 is TGTGCCAGCGTTCAGGGTCACAATACTTATGGCTACACCTTC.

CDR3 protein: CAWSVLGVMQYF. As DNA, the CDR3 is TGTGCCTGGAGTGTACTCGGGGTGATGCAGTACTTC. This rearrangement joins TRBV30 to TRBJ2-7, with a possible D match to TRBD2 (5 bases). The V gene's germline CDR1 is GTSNPN and CDR2 SVGIG (reference sequence). The V gene lost 0 bases and the J gene lost 9 bases, with 12 bases spanning the gap. The CDR3 sequence is 12 residues long.

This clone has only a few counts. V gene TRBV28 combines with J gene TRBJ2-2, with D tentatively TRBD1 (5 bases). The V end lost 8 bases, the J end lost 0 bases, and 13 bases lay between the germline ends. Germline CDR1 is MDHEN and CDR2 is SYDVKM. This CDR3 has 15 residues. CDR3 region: CASRPKTANTGELFF. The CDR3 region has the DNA TGTGCCAGCCGGCCCAAGACAGCGAACACCGGGGAGCTGTTTTTT.

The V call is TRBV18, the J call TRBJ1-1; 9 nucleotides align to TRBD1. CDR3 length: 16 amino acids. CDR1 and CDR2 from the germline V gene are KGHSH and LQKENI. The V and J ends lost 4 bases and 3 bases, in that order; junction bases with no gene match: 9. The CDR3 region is CASSQAGTGLYTEAFF. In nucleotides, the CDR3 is TGTGCCAGCTCACAGGCCGGGACAGGGCTGTACACTGAAGCTTTCTTT.

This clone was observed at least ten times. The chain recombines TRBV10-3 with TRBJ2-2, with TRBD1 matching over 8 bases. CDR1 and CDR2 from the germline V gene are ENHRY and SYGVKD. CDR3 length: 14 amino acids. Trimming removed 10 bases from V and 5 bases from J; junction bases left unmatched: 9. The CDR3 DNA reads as TGTGCCACCGGACAGGGTAGAAGGACCGGGGAGCTGTTTTTT. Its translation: CATGQGRRTGELFF.

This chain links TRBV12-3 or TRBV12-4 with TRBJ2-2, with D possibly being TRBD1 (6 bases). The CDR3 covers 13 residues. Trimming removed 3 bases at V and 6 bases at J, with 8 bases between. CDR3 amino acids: CASSFQGPGELFF. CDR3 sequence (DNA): TGTGCCAGCAGTTTTCAGGGGCCCGGGGAGCTGTTTTTT.